This T cell receptor beta chain derives from a study of cytomegalovirus exposure and HLA in healthy donors. Points from the study as a whole: A missense variant in DCLRE1C was later tied to TCR beta V- and J-gene trimming.

Notes on this clone: The antigen remains unidentified.

This CDR3 region has 13 residues. With 8 bases removed from V and 0 bases from J, the gap between germline ends came to 7 bases. Germline-derived CDR1 and CDR2 are MNHEY and SMNVEV (reference sequence). 13 Jbeta primers and 60 Vbeta primers were used for the PCR. TCRdb's copy holds only in-frame clones and misses some; the assay was immunoSEQ multiplex PCR. Among some 160,000 clones listed, around 84% were seen once. Sequencing was carried out using PBMCs. This clonotype originated in a boy between 2 and 10 years old in good health and CMV-seronegative. This chain uses TRBV27 with TRBJ1-4; D is undetermined. The CDR3 loop reads CASASATNEKLFF. CDR3 DNA: TGTGCCAGCGCGAGTGCAACTAATGAAAAACTGTTTTTT.